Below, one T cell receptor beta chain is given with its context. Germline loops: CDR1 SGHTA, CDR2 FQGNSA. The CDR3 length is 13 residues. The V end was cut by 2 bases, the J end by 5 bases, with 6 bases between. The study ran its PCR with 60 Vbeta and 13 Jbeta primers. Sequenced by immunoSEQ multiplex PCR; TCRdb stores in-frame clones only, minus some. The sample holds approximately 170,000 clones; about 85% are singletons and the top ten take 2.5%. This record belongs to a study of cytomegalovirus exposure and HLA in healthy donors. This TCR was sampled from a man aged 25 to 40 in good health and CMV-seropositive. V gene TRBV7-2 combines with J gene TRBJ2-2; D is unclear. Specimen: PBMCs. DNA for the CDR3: TGTGCCAGCAGCTTACTCGGGACCGGGGAGCTGTTTTTT. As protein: CASSLLGTGELFF.